This T cell receptor (beta chain) was retrieved from a study of cytomegalovirus exposure and HLA in healthy donors. The study, taken as a whole, reports: CMV serostatus was the sole immune exposure data available. In an earlier analysis, in 540 or so donors, most V segments appeared productive either ~90% or ~30% of the time.

Deletions cut 2 bases from V and 1 base from J, with 5 bases between. Germline-derived CDR1 and CDR2 are MNHNY and SVGAGI (reference sequence). The CDR3 consists of 13 residues. Regarding this clone: Its antigen is not identified.

PCR primers comprised 60 Vbeta and 13 Jbeta primers. Sequencing was performed with immunoSEQ multiplex PCR; in TCRdb, only in-frame clones are kept and a portion is missing. The sample lists about 280,000 clones, 85% to 90% occurring once. Everyone who donated was a healthy bone marrow donor. Sequenced material: PBMCs. The chain employs TRBV6-6 and TRBJ1-1; D gene ambiguous. This receptor was taken from a woman aged 18-29 years in good health and CMV-seronegative. The DNA for the CDR3 is TGTGCCAGCAGTTACACACGGAACACTGAAGCTTTCTTT. Protein sequence: CASSYTRNTEAFF.